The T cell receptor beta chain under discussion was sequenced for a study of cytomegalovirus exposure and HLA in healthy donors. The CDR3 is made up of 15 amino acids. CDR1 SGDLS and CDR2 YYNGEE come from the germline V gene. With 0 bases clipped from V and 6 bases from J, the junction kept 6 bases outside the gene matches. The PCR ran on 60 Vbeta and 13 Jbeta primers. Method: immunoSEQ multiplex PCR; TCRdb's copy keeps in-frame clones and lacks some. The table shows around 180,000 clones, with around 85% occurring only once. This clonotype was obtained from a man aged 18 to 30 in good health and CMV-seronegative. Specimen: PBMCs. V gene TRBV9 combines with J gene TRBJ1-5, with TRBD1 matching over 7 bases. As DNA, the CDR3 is TGTGCCAGCAGCGTAGGACAGGGTATCGGTCAGCCCCAGCATTTT. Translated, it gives CASSVGQGIGQPQHF. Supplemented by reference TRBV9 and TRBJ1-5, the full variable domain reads DSGVTQTPKHLITATGQRVTLRCSPRSGDLSVYWYQQSLDQGLQFLIQYYNGEERAKGNILERFSAQQFPDLHSELNLSSLELGDSALYFCASSVGQGIGQPQHFGDGTRLSIL.